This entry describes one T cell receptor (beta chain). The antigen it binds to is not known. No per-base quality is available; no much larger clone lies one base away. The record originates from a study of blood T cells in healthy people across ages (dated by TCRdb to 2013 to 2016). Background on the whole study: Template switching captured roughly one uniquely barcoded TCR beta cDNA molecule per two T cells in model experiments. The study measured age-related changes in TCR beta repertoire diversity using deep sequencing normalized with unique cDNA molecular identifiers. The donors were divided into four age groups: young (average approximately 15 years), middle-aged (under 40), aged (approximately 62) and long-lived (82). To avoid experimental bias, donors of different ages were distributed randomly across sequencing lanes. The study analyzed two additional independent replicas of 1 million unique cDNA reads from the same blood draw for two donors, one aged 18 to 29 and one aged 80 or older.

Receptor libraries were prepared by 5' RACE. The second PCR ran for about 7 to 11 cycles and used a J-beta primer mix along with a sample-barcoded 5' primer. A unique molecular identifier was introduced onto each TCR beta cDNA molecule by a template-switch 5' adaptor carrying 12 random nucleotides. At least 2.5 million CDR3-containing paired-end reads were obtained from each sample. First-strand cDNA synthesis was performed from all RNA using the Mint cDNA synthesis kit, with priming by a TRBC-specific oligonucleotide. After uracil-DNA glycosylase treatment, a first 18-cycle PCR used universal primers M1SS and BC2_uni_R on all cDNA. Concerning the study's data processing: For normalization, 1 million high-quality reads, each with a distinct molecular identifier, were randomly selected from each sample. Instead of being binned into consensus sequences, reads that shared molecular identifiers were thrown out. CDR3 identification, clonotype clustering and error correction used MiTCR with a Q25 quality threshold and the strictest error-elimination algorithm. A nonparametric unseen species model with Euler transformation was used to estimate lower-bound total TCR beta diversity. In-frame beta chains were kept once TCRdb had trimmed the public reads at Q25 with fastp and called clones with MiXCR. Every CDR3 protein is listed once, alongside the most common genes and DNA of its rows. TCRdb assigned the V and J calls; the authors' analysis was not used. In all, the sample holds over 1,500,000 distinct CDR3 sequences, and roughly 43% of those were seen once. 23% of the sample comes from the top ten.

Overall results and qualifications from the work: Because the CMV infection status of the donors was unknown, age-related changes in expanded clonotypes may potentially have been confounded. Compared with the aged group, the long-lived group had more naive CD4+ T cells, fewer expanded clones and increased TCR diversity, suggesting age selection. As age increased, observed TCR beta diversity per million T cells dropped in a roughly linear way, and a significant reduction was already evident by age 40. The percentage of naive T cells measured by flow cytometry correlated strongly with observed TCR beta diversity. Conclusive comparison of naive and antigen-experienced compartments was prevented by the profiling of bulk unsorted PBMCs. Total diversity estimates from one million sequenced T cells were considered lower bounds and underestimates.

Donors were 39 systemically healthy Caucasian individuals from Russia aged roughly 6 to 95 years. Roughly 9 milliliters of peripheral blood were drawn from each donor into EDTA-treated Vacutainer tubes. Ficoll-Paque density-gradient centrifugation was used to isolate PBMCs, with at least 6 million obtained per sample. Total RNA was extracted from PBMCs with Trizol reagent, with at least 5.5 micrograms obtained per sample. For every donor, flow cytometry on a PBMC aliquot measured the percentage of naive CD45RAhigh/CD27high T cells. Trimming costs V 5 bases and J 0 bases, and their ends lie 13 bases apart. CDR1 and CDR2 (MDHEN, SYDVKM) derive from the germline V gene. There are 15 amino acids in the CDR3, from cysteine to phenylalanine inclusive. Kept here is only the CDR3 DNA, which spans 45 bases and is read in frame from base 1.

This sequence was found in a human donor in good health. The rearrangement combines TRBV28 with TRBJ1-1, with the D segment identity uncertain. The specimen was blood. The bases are TGTGCCAGCAGTGCTTGTCAGCACATGAACACTGAAGCTTTCTTT. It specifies CASSACQHMNTEAFF.